The clone carrying this T cell receptor beta chain was seen a few times. This specimen belongs to a study of blood T cell repertoires in COVID-19. The CDR3 is made up of 20 amino acids. Germline V gene lookup returns CDR1 MDHEN and CDR2 SYDVKM. The V and J ends lost 1 base and 5 bases respectively, with 24 bases between them. The assay was immunoSEQ multiplex PCR, and TCRdb's table has in-frame clones only and misses some. Seen here are about 170,000 clones, roughly 80% observed once, and the top ten hold approximately 2.4%. The specimen was peripheral blood. V and J are TRBV28 and TRBJ1-6, with TRBD1 as a possible D gene (5 bases). The receptor was derived from a human donor with acute or convalescent COVID-19. The donor label of this sample is uncertain. The CDR3 loop reads CASSLSKGLSEKRNNSPLHF. CDR3 in DNA: TGTGCCAGCAGTTTATCAAAGGGGTTGTCGGAGAAACGGAATAATTCACCCCTCCACTTT.